This T cell receptor beta chain was obtained from a study of blood T cell repertoires in COVID-19. Across the whole study: Specimens from acute and convalescent COVID-19 originated in the United States, Italy and Spain. From T cells, B-cell-depleted T cells, or PBMCs came the material, which was cDNA or gDNA.

In the source study's methods: Amplification from reference gene primers served as the basis for estimated nucleated cell counts. The protocol was immunoSEQ multiplex PCR, while the TCRdb copy is restricted to in-frame clones and leaves out a portion. D and trimming were read from the DNA, whereas the V and J calls and clone size are those reported in that table. Of around 190,000 clones in the sample, under 85% were seen once. The specimen sequenced was peripheral blood. The sequence derives from a human donor in a cohort sampled during active COVID-19.

CDR3 in DNA: TGTGCCAGCAAGGGCGACAGGGAGAACACTGAAGCTTTCTTT. Translating it yields CASKGDRENTEAFF. The chain uses TRBV6-4 and TRBJ1-1; 7 bases are a match to TRBD1. The CDR3 is 14 residues long. CDR1 and CDR2 (germline): MRHNA, SNTAGT. V dropped 7 bases and J dropped 1; count of bases not matched to a gene: 6.